The rows below give T cell receptor beta chains drawn from one sample of a study of glioma-infiltrating T cells after dendritic cell vaccination. Generated by immunoSEQ multiplex PCR, the TCRdb table keeps only in-frame clones and is missing some. Of about 63,000 clones listed, more than 70% are singletons. The specimen comprised blood, sampled after dendritic cell vaccination. Receptors were obtained from a human donor with glioblastoma. The CDR3 runs from the conserved cysteine through the conserved F or W. A D gene is named only where the DNA matches it firmly. Clone size is given for some rows only: seen once, a few or many times, or a class if the clone is expanded.

v_gene: TRBV10-2; abundance: few; j_gene: TRBJ1-1; d_gene: .; CDR3nt: TGCGCCAGCAGTGCAATGGAACCGGGTAAGGTTGAAGCTTTCTTT; CDR3aa: CASSAMEPGKVEAFF
v_gene: TRBV14; abundance: few; j_gene: TRBJ2-3; d_gene: .; CDR3nt: TGTGCCAGCAGCCAAAGGTGGTCGGGGGGCCGCCTACTGTATTTT; CDR3aa: CASSQRWSGGRLLYF
v_gene: TRBV11-2; abundance: .; j_gene: TRBJ2-7; d_gene: .; CDR3nt: TGTGCCAGCAGCTTAGATCTGCCGGGAACCCTCCCCTACGAGCAGTACTTC; CDR3aa: CASSLDLPGTLPYEQYF
v_gene: TRBV6-6; abundance: .; j_gene: TRBJ2-1; d_gene: TRBD1; CDR3nt: TGTGCCAGCAGTTTGGGACAGGATGGTAGAGAGCAGTTCTTC; CDR3aa: CASSLGQDGREQFF
v_gene: TRBV9; abundance: .; j_gene: TRBJ2-3; d_gene: .; CDR3nt: TGTGCCAGCAGCGTAGGGGTTCAGGCGGATACGCAGTATTTT; CDR3aa: CASSVGVQADTQYF
v_gene: TRBV7-2; abundance: .; j_gene: TRBJ1-1; d_gene: .; CDR3nt: TGTGCCAGCAGCTTAGTTGGGAGCACTGAAGCTTTCTTT; CDR3aa: CASSLVGSTEAFF
v_gene: TRBV30; abundance: few; j_gene: TRBJ2-3; d_gene: TRBD2; CDR3nt: TGTGCCTGGAGTTGGGGCGGGGGTGACACAGATACGCAGTATTTT; CDR3aa: CAWSWGGGDTDTQYF
v_gene: TRBV6-6; abundance: once; j_gene: TRBJ1-1; d_gene: .; CDR3nt: TGTGCCAGCAGTTACTCACCCCTGCGGGACACTGAAGCTTTCTTT; CDR3aa: CASSYSPLRDTEAFF
v_gene: TRBV4-1; abundance: .; j_gene: TRBJ2-3; d_gene: TRBD2; CDR3nt: TGCGCCAGCACCTTGACTAGCGGCACAGATACGCAGTATTTT; CDR3aa: CASTLTSGTDTQYF
v_gene: TRBV4-2; abundance: .; j_gene: TRBJ2-1; d_gene: TRBD2; CDR3nt: TGTGCCAGCAGCCAAGATCAGTCGGGACTAGCGGGAGCCAATGAGCAGTTCTTC; CDR3aa: CASSQDQSGLAGANEQFF
v_gene: TRBV30; abundance: once; j_gene: TRBJ2-7; d_gene: .; CDR3nt: TGTGCCTGGGTGGGAGGGGGTCCTAATCCCTACGAGCAGTACTTC; CDR3aa: CAWVGGGPNPYEQYF
v_gene: TRBV5-4; abundance: .; j_gene: TRBJ2-7; d_gene: .; CDR3nt: TGTGCCAGCAGCTTGGCGGACATATTAAACTACGAGCAGTACTTC; CDR3aa: CASSLADILNYEQYF
v_gene: TRBV7-3; abundance: .; j_gene: TRBJ2-3; d_gene: .; CDR3nt: TGTGCCAGCAGTCCGGACTCCTTGGGCACAGATACGCAGTATTTT; CDR3aa: CASSPDSLGTDTQYF
v_gene: TRBV2; abundance: .; j_gene: TRBJ2-7; d_gene: TRBD2; CDR3nt: TGTGCCAGCAGTGAATGGGGGGGACCCTCCTACGAGCAGTACTTC; CDR3aa: CASSEWGGPSYEQYF
v_gene: TRBV27; abundance: .; j_gene: TRBJ2-3; d_gene: TRBD1; CDR3nt: TGTGCCAGCAGTCTAAACGGACAGGGCCGCACAGATACGCAGTATTTT; CDR3aa: CASSLNGQGRTDTQYF
v_gene: TRBV2; abundance: .; j_gene: TRBJ1-6; d_gene: .; CDR3nt: TGTGCCAGCAGGGTGGACAGCGTCGATTCACCCCTCCACTTT; CDR3aa: CASRVDSVDSPLHF
v_gene: TRBV4-3; abundance: .; j_gene: TRBJ1-2; d_gene: .; CDR3nt: TGCGCCAGCAGCCAAGACGAGCGACTCTACACCTTC; CDR3aa: CASSQDERLYTF
v_gene: TRBV5-1; abundance: .; j_gene: TRBJ2-5; d_gene: .; CDR3nt: TGCGCCAGCAGCTTAACACCGGGACTCGCTCAAGAGACCCAGTACTTC; CDR3aa: CASSLTPGLAQETQYF
v_gene: TRBV30; abundance: few; j_gene: TRBJ1-6; d_gene: .; CDR3nt: TGTGCCTGGAGTGAAACAGCCTCACCCCTCCACTTT; CDR3aa: CAWSETASPLHF
v_gene: TRBV7-6; abundance: .; j_gene: TRBJ2-2; d_gene: .; CDR3nt: TGTGCCAGCGGCAGGGCAGGGGCCGGGGAGCTGTTTTTT; CDR3aa: CASGRAGAGELFF
v_gene: TRBV4-1; abundance: .; j_gene: TRBJ1-2; d_gene: TRBD1; CDR3nt: TGCGCCAGCAGCCAAGCGGGACAGGGGGCTTTTGGCTACACCTTC; CDR3aa: CASSQAGQGAFGYTF
v_gene: TRBV9; abundance: .; j_gene: TRBJ2-3; d_gene: .; CDR3nt: TGTGCCAGCAGCGTAGGCTGGGGGCCGGCCACGCAGTATTTT; CDR3aa: CASSVGWGPATQYF
v_gene: TRBV4-1; abundance: .; j_gene: TRBJ2-7; d_gene: .; CDR3nt: TGCGCCAGCAGCCAACAGGGGTACGAGCAGTACTTC; CDR3aa: CASSQQGYEQYF
v_gene: TRBV9; abundance: .; j_gene: TRBJ2-3; d_gene: TRBD2; CDR3nt: TGTGCCAGCAGCGTAGGGAGCGGGGCGGCTAGCGGGGGCCTCCTCACAGATACGCAGTATTTT; CDR3aa: CASSVGSGAASGGLLTDTQYF
v_gene: TRBV4-2; abundance: few; j_gene: TRBJ2-3; d_gene: .; CDR3nt: TGTGCCAGCAGCCAAGATCGGCCAAGCGGTTACACAGATACGCAGTATTTT; CDR3aa: CASSQDRPSGYTDTQYF
v_gene: TRBV29-1; abundance: .; j_gene: TRBJ2-3; d_gene: .; CDR3nt: TGCAGCGTTGATTCCGGGGTTGCAGATACGCAGTATTTT; CDR3aa: CSVDSGVADTQYF
v_gene: TRBV6-1; abundance: .; j_gene: TRBJ1-2; d_gene: TRBD1; CDR3nt: TGTGCCAGCAGTGAAGCCAGGGGGCAATATGGCTACACCTTC; CDR3aa: CASSEARGQYGYTF
v_gene: TRBV7-2; abundance: .; j_gene: TRBJ2-5; d_gene: TRBD2; CDR3nt: TGTGCCAGCAGCGAAGGGACTAGCAGAGAGACCCAGTACTTC; CDR3aa: CASSEGTSRETQYF
v_gene: TRBV7-2; abundance: .; j_gene: TRBJ1-2; d_gene: .; CDR3nt: TGTGCCAGCAGCCTCTCGTTCGTTACAGGGTCCAATGGCTACACCTTC; CDR3aa: CASSLSFVTGSNGYTF
v_gene: TRBV19; abundance: few; j_gene: TRBJ1-3; d_gene: .; CDR3nt: TGTGCCAGTAGTCTTCGGGTCTCTGGAAACACCATATATTTT; CDR3aa: CASSLRVSGNTIYF
v_gene: TRBV2; abundance: .; j_gene: TRBJ2-5; d_gene: TRBD1; CDR3nt: TGTGCCAGCAGGGACAGGGGGTACCAAGAGACCCAGTACTTC; CDR3aa: CASRDRGYQETQYF
v_gene: TRBV25-1; abundance: few; j_gene: TRBJ2-4; d_gene: .; CDR3nt: TGTGCCAGCAGTGAATCCACCCCGGAGGCCATTCAGTACTTC; CDR3aa: CASSESTPEAIQYF
v_gene: TRBV19; abundance: once; j_gene: TRBJ1-5; d_gene: .; CDR3nt: TGTGCCAGTAATCGCCAGAACAATCAGCCCCAGCATTTT; CDR3aa: CASNRQNNQPQHF
v_gene: TRBV6-5; abundance: few; j_gene: TRBJ2-1; d_gene: TRBD1; CDR3nt: TGTGCCAGCAGTTATTGGACAGGGGTCGACGATGAGCAGTTCTTC; CDR3aa: CASSYWTGVDDEQFF
v_gene: TRBV19; abundance: .; j_gene: TRBJ1-1; d_gene: .; CDR3nt: TGTGCCAGTAATCCCCCCGGGTCCGAAGCTTTCTTT; CDR3aa: CASNPPGSEAFF
v_gene: TRBV7-7; abundance: .; j_gene: TRBJ2-1; d_gene: TRBD1; CDR3nt: TGTGCTAGCAGCTTACGGACAGGGGACAATGAGCAGTTCTTC; CDR3aa: CASSLRTGDNEQFF
v_gene: TRBV6-1; abundance: once; j_gene: TRBJ2-7; d_gene: .; CDR3nt: TGTGCCAGCAGTGAAGGAGGCGGGACCTACGAGCAGTACTTC; CDR3aa: CASSEGGGTYEQYF
v_gene: TRBV18; abundance: .; j_gene: TRBJ1-1; d_gene: .; CDR3nt: TGTGCCAGCTCACCGACTAACAGTATCCTCATGAACACTGAAGCTTTCTTT; CDR3aa: CASSPTNSILMNTEAFF
v_gene: TRBV9; abundance: .; j_gene: TRBJ2-7; d_gene: TRBD1; CDR3nt: TGTGCCAGCAGCGTAGATCCGGACAGGGAATTCTACGAGCAGTACTTC; CDR3aa: CASSVDPDREFYEQYF
v_gene: TRBV5-1; abundance: .; j_gene: TRBJ2-7; d_gene: TRBD2; CDR3nt: TGCGCCAGCAGCCCCACGCTAGCGGGGGTCTACGAGCAGTACTTC; CDR3aa: CASSPTLAGVYEQYF
v_gene: TRBV5-5; abundance: .; j_gene: TRBJ1-4; d_gene: .; CDR3nt: TGTGCCAGCAGCAGCCCGAAGAATGAAAAACTGTTTTTT; CDR3aa: CASSSPKNEKLFF
v_gene: TRBV29-1; abundance: .; j_gene: TRBJ2-7; d_gene: TRBD1; CDR3nt: TGCAGCGTTGAAAGCCCGGCCAGGGGGGAGCAGTACTTC; CDR3aa: CSVESPARGEQYF
v_gene: TRBV6-5; abundance: .; j_gene: TRBJ2-7; d_gene: .; CDR3nt: TGTGCCAGCAGTTACTTGGCCACAACCTACGAGCAGTACTTC; CDR3aa: CASSYLATTYEQYF
v_gene: TRBV7-2; abundance: .; j_gene: TRBJ1-5; d_gene: .; CDR3nt: TGTGCCAGCAGCTTAGGGGCGGGGGTCTCGGGTCAGCCCCAGCATTTT; CDR3aa: CASSLGAGVSGQPQHF
v_gene: TRBV7-3; abundance: .; j_gene: TRBJ2-4; d_gene: TRBD1; CDR3nt: TGTGCCAGCAGCCCCGACAGGGCCCTAGCCAAAAACATTCAGTACTTC; CDR3aa: CASSPDRALAKNIQYF
v_gene: TRBV25-1; abundance: .; j_gene: TRBJ2-1; d_gene: TRBD2; CDR3nt: TGTGCCAGCAGTGAACAATCGATCCCGGGGGGAAACAATGAGCAGTTCTTC; CDR3aa: CASSEQSIPGGNNEQFF
v_gene: TRBV11-3; abundance: .; j_gene: TRBJ2-5; d_gene: TRBD2; CDR3nt: TGTGCCAGCAGCTTTCGGGGGGGACAAGAGACCCAGTACTTC; CDR3aa: CASSFRGGQETQYF